This T cell receptor (beta chain) comes out of a study of CD8+CD57+ T cells in acquired aplastic anemia. Looking at the study overall: Across the sorted CD4+ and CD8+ cells, DNA amounts averaged about 3.2 ug.

Study-wide results and limits: Found in both controls and patients were about 30 CD8+ CDR3 sequences.

Investigators profiled TCR beta VDJ and CDR3 from genomic DNA template. MiXCR, applied by TCRdb to the reads, yields one record per CDR3 protein. The table lists 400,000 to 600,000 distinct CDR3 sequences, under 40% of them singletons. Sequencing involved patients with CD8+CD57+ cell expansion previously shown by flow cytometry. This clonotype was detected many times. Its antigen is not known. The receptor's source is a human donor with aplastic anemia. The specimen sequenced was sorted CD4+, CD8+, or CD8+CD57+ T cells (not recorded which) from PBMCs.

Here the CDR3 reads CASSLTGAEEYYEQYF. CDR3 coding DNA: TGTGCCAGCAGCTTAACCGGGGCAGAAGAATACTACGAGCAGTACTTC. The V call is TRBV7-3, the J call TRBJ2-7; D tentatively fits TRBD1 or TRBD2 (5 bases each). This CDR3 is built from 16 residues. CDR1 and CDR2 from the germline V gene are SGHTA and FQGTGA. With 0 bases removed from V and 3 bases from J, the gap between germline ends came to 15 bases.